This TCR beta chain was found in a study of T cell repertoires in cytomegalovirus infection. Across the study: Both a matching HLA type and CMV infection were indicated by public TCR beta signatures. General study points: Pooled public TCR beta family frequency picked out CMV carriers with the relevant HLA. Clonotype analysis showed dominance of the ex vivo response by HLA-C-restricted CMV-specific TCR beta clonotypes.

Details on this clonotype: Its specificity is unknown.

Using its own MiXCR run on the reads, TCRdb lists one record per CDR3 protein. Among around 750,000 distinct CDR3 sequences listed, about 33% were seen once. This CDR3 comprises 13 residues. Germline CDR1 reads DFQATT; CDR2 reads SNEGSKA (reference sequence). V dropped 5 bases and J dropped 3 bases, with 14 bases sitting between them. V and J are TRBV20-1 and TRBJ2-7, with D possibly matching TRBD1 (5 bases). This clonotype originated in a human donor in good health (CMV status not recorded). Some clones in this sample may be carry-over from other donors' samples. This specimen was cultured CD8+ T cells from PBMCs, taken from culture after CMV antigen stimulation. Here the CDR3 reads CSAQTDEFYEQYV. CDR3 bases: TGCAGTGCTCAGACAGATGAGTTCTACGAGCAGTACGTC.